These 20 T cell receptor beta chains were sequenced from one sample in a study of cytomegalovirus exposure and HLA in healthy donors. The protocol was immunoSEQ multiplex PCR, while the TCRdb copy is restricted to in-frame clones and leaves out a portion. The sample contains tens of thousands of clones, around 96% of which appear only once. Sequencing input: PBMCs. The receptor source for this set is a man between 18 and 35 years old in good health and CMV-seropositive.

The chain links TRBV28 to TRBJ2-1, with a tentative D call TRBD2 (5 bases). With 8 bases removed from V and 1 base from J, the gap between germline ends came to 15 bases. The CDR3 length is 15 residues. The germline CDR1 and CDR2 sequences are MDHEN and SYDVKM. For the CDR3, the DNA is TGTGCCAGCCCCCCAATCCGGGGTTCCTACAATGAGCAGTTCTTC. Translating gives CASPPIRGSYNEQFF. The full variable domain, in which reference TRBV28 and TRBJ2-1 provide the parts outside the CDR3, is DVKVTQSSRYLVKRTGEKVFLECVQDMDHENMFWYRQDPGLGLRLIYFSYDVKMKEKGDIPEGYSVSREKKERFSLILESASTNQTSMYLCASPPIRGSYNEQFFGPGTRLTVL.

V gene TRBV10-3 combines with J gene TRBJ1-2, with D unresolved. Germline CDR1 and CDR2: ENHRY and SYGVKD. This CDR3 is built from 15 residues. Trimming pared 5 bases from V and 6 bases from J, leaving 19 bases between. The CDR3 loop is CAISHNPDIVDGYTF. The CDR3 DNA reads TGTGCCATCAGTCACAACCCTGACATAGTGGATGGCTACACCTTC.

J is TRBJ1-2 and V is TRBV5-1; 7 bases map to TRBD1. CDR1 is SGHRS and CDR2 is YFSETQ in the germline V gene. The trim removed 5 bases at V and 4 bases at J, leaving 2 bases unmatched. This CDR3 is 12 amino acids long. The CDR3 DNA reads TGCGCCAGCAGTGGGGACAGCTATGGCTACACCTTC. It specifies CASSGDSYGYTF.

This clone showed up just a few times. The J gene is TRBJ2-3, the V gene TRBV6-5; a weak D match, TRBD1 (5 bases). The germline V gene encodes CDR1 MNHEY and CDR2 SVGAGI. This CDR3 contains 15 residues. V lost 6 bases and J lost 0, with 13 bases in between. CDR3 in amino acids: CASRPRTTSTDTQYF. The DNA of the CDR3 is TGTGCCAGCAGACCCAGGACAACGAGCACAGATACGCAGTATTTT.

The chain carries TRBV19 and TRBJ2-7; D call uncertain. In germline, CDR1 is LNHDA, CDR2 SQIVND (reference sequence). This CDR3 region has 14 residues. Trimming took off 1 base at V and 6 bases at J, with 13 bases between the two ends. The CDR3 sequence is CASSIASRSSEQYF. The CDR3 DNA reads TGTGCCAGTAGTATAGCCAGCAGGTCGAGCGAGCAGTACTTC.

The rearrangement joins TRBV27 to TRBJ1-1, with TRBD1 matching 7 bases. CDR3 length: 13 amino acids. V shed 3 bases, J shed 4 bases, and the junction held 2 bases outside the gene matches. The germline V gene has CDR1 MNHEY and CDR2 SMNVEV (reference sequence). The CDR3 DNA follows: TGTGCCAGCAGTTTCAGGGGGAGCACTGAAGCTTTCTTT. Residues: CASSFRGSTEAFF.

The chain joins TRBV7-9 to TRBJ1-4; D is unresolved. Trimming removed 5 bases from V and 8 bases from J, with 18 bases in between. The CDR3 has 15 residues. The germline V gene has CDR1 SEHNR and CDR2 FQNEAQ (reference sequence). The CDR3 loop is CASSTRDEGDEKLFF. CDR3 DNA: TGTGCCAGCAGCACGAGGGATGAAGGTGACGAAAAACTGTTTTTT. Variable domain in full (rest from reference TRBV7-9 and TRBJ1-4): DTGVSQNPRHKITKRGQNVTFRCDPISEHNRLYWYRQTLGQGPEFLTYFQNEAQLEKSRLLSDRFSAERPKGSFSTLEIQRTEQGDSAMYLCASSTRDEGDEKLFFGSGTQLSVL.

The rearrangement uses TRBV7-9 and TRBJ1-1; D remains ambiguous. The CDR3 runs 14 residues. CDR1 SEHNR and CDR2 FQNEAQ come from the germline V gene (reference sequence). Trimming left V 7 bases short and J 5 bases short, with 17 bases between. The CDR3 nucleotides are TGTGCCAGCACCCTATTAGCTGCCGGAACTGAAGCTTTCTTT. Residues: CASTLLAAGTEAFF.

This chain uses TRBV9 with TRBJ2-5; TRBD1 matches at 7 bases. The CDR3 has 14 amino acids. Germline V gene data show CDR1 as SGDLS and CDR2 as YYNGEE. J gave up 5 bases and V 4 bases, and 8 bases lay outside the gene matches. The CDR3 region is CASSPSGGEETQYF. The CDR3 nucleotides read TGTGCCAGCAGCCCCTCAGGGGGAGAGGAGACCCAGTACTTC.

The genes are TRBV5-1 and TRBJ1-1; 9 nucleotides align to TRBD1. The CDR3 consists of 15 residues. The V segment lost 0 bases and the J segment 4 bases; nucleotides outside the gene matches: 4. In germline, CDR1 is SGHRS, CDR2 YFSETQ. The CDR3 reads CASSLEGQGGTEAFF. The CDR3 coding sequence is TGCGCCAGCAGCTTGGAGGGACAGGGTGGCACTGAAGCTTTCTTT.

This clone was seen a single time. This chain uses TRBV5-4 with TRBJ1-2; D ambiguous. The CDR3 runs to 15 residues. Trimming cost V 1 base and J 0 bases, with 10 bases left between them. Germline lookup yields CDR1 SGHNT and CDR2 YYREEE (reference sequence). Here the CDR3 reads CASSLSWQANYGYTF. CDR3 sequence (DNA): TGTGCCAGCAGCTTGAGTTGGCAAGCTAACTATGGCTACACCTTC.

Only one count was recorded for this clone. The chain links TRBV19 to TRBJ2-7; 9 bases are a match to TRBD1. In germline, CDR1 is LNHDA, CDR2 SQIVND (reference sequence). The length of the CDR3 is 15 residues. The V gene end was trimmed by 3 bases and the J gene end by 0 bases; junction bases not matched to a gene: 3. The CDR3 protein is CASSIAQGASYEQYF. CDR3 sequence (DNA): TGTGCCAGTAGTATCGCACAGGGGGCCTCCTACGAGCAGTACTTC. Together with reference TRBV19 and TRBJ2-7, the CDR3 gives the full variable domain: DGGITQSPKYLFRKEGQNVTLSCEQNLNHDAMYWYRQDPGQGLRLIYYSQIVNDFQKGDIAEGYSVSREKKESFPLTVTSAQKNPTAFYLCASSIAQGASYEQYFGPGTRLTVT.

V is TRBV5-1 and J is TRBJ2-5; D is possibly TRBD2 (5 bases). Germline V lookup: CDR1 SGHRS, CDR2 YFSETQ. With 3 bases removed from V and 9 bases from J, the gap between germline ends came to 12 bases. CDR3 length: 12 residues. The CDR3 region is CASSSSRESQYF. In DNA, the CDR3 is TGCGCCAGCAGCTCGTCTAGGGAGTCCCAGTACTTC.

The gene calls are TRBV7-8 and TRBJ1-2; a possible D gene is TRBD1 (5 bases). There are 15 residues in the CDR3. Germline V lookup: CDR1 SGHVS, CDR2 FQNEAQ. V was cut by 1 base and J by 8 bases, with 17 bases left in between. The CDR3 region is CASSLVAGKVEGYTF. DNA of the CDR3: TGTGCCAGCAGCTTAGTCGCAGGGAAGGTTGAGGGCTACACCTTC. Supplemented by reference TRBV7-8 and TRBJ1-2, the full variable domain reads GAGVSQSPRYKVAKRGQDVALRCDPISGHVSLFWYQQALGQGPEFLTYFQNEAQLDKSGLPSDRFFAERPEGSVSTLKIQRTQQEDSAVYLCASSLVAGKVEGYTFGSGTRLTVV.

This clone was picked up one time. The V and J genes are TRBV5-5 and TRBJ2-3, with a tentative D call TRBD1 (5 bases). The CDR3 loop spans 14 amino acids. The V end lost 2 bases, the J end lost 2 bases, and 9 bases lay between the germline ends. Germline V gives CDR1 SGHKS, CDR2 YYEKEE (reference sequence). The CDR3 bases are TGTGCCAGCAGCTTAGGGGCGAACACAGATACGCAGTATTTT. As protein: CASSLGANTDTQYF.

The J gene is TRBJ2-1, the V gene TRBV13, with 7 bases aligning to TRBD2. Germline V gives CDR1 PRHDT, CDR2 FYEKMQ (reference sequence). CDR3 length: 16 residues. J lost 0 bases, V lost 1 base, and 3 bases had no gene match. The chain's CDR3 is CASSLALADSYNEQFF. The CDR3 coding sequence is TGTGCCAGCAGCTTAGCCCTAGCGGACTCCTACAATGAGCAGTTCTTC.

The chain uses TRBV30 and TRBJ1-5, with D perhaps TRBD1 (5 bases). CDR1 and CDR2 from the germline V gene are GTSNPN and SVGIG (reference sequence). Trimming removed 3 bases from V and 9 bases from J, with 15 bases in between. This CDR3 comprises 13 residues. CDR3: CAWSLKGNMPQHF. The DNA for the CDR3 is TGTGCCTGGAGCCTGAAGGGGAACATGCCCCAGCATTTT. Full variable domain (remainder filled in from reference TRBV30 and TRBJ1-5): SQTIHQWPATLVQPVGSPLSLECTVEGTSNPNLYWYRQAAGRGLQLLFYSVGIGQISSEVPQNLSASRPQDRQFILSSKKLLLSDSGFYLCAWSLKGNMPQHFGDGTRLSIL.

This clone was observed once. The chain links TRBV5-1 to TRBJ2-5; the match to TRBD1 covers 9 bases. The CDR3 extends over 16 amino acids. J lost 3 bases, V lost 0 bases, and 6 bases had no gene match. Germline V CDR1 and CDR2: SGHRS, YFSETQ. In DNA form, the CDR3 reads TGCGCCAGCAGCTTGGGGCCGGACAGGGGCAAAGAGACCCAGTACTTC. Its protein product is CASSLGPDRGKETQYF.

This sequence joins TRBV28 and TRBJ2-2; D might be TRBD1 (5 bases). The V end was cut by 3 bases, the J end by 1 base, with 6 bases between. The CDR3 contains 14 residues. Germline CDR1 and CDR2: MDHEN and SYDVKM. CDR3 DNA sequence: TGTGCCAGCAGTTTTGGACAGAACACCGGGGAGCTGTTTTTT. As protein: CASSFGQNTGELFF.

The chain has TRBV7-9 and TRBJ1-2; D uncertain. The CDR3 is 13 residues long. The V gene lost 1 base and the J gene lost 8 bases, with 11 bases spanning the gap. Looked up from germline, CDR1 is SEHNR and CDR2 is FQNEAQ (reference sequence). The CDR3 protein is CASSLGSVRGYTF. The DNA for the CDR3 is TGTGCCAGCAGCTTAGGCAGCGTAAGAGGCTACACCTTC. The complete variable domain, with remaining parts taken from reference TRBV7-9 and TRBJ1-2, reads DTGVSQNPRHKITKRGQNVTFRCDPISEHNRLYWYRQTLGQGPEFLTYFQNEAQLEKSRLLSDRFSAERPKGSFSTLEIQRTEQGDSAMYLCASSLGSVRGYTFGSGTRLTVV.